This is a list of T cell receptor beta chains from one sample in a study of blood T cell repertoires in COVID-19. The assay was immunoSEQ multiplex PCR, and TCRdb's table has in-frame clones only and misses some. Of 350,000 to 450,000 clones in the sample, about 89% were seen once. The material sequenced was peripheral blood. The receptors were sampled from a middle-aged woman with COVID-19, enrolled during active disease. Both conserved end residues are part of each CDR3. The D gene is left open where the match is weak. Expanded clones get a size class; other rows say once, few or many, or leave the size out.

D	V	J	size	DNA	CDR3
NA	TRBV6-1	TRBJ2-1	NA	TGTGCCAGCAGTGAAAGTGGCAGAAATGAGCAGTTCTTC	CASSESGRNEQFF
NA	TRBV19	TRBJ2-1	NA	TGTGCCAGTAGTATCTTCGCCAGGGTAATCGACAATGAGCAGTTCTTC	CASSIFARVIDNEQFF
NA	TRBV7-2	TRBJ2-7	NA	TGTGCCAGCAGCTTAGTTAGCGGAACCTACGAGCAGTACTTC	CASSLVSGTYEQYF
TRBD1	TRBV5-1	TRBJ2-2	NA	TGCGCCAGCAGCTCACGGACAGGGCCGAACACCGGGGAGCTGTTTTTT	CASSSRTGPNTGELFF
NA	TRBV7-2	TRBJ2-1	once	TGTGCCAGCAGCCCCGGGACTTACAATGAGCAGTTCTTC	CASSPGTYNEQFF
TRBD2	TRBV7-2	TRBJ2-1	NA	TGTGCCAGCAGCCCCCGGACTAGCGGGGGGCTGGACAATGAGCAGTTCTTC	CASSPRTSGGLDNEQFF
TRBD1	TRBV5-6	TRBJ1-4	NA	TGTGCCAGCAGCCGAGTAGGGGGCCCTTTGTGGACTAATGAAAAACTGTTTTTT	CASSRVGGPLWTNEKLFF
NA	TRBV10-1	TRBJ1-5	NA	TGCGCCAGCAGTGGGGCTAGCAATCAGCCCCAGCATTTT	CASSGASNQPQHF
TRBD1	TRBV30	TRBJ2-1	once	TGTGCCTGGAGCGTGTGGGGGACAGGGATGAATGAGCAGTTCTTC	CAWSVWGTGMNEQFF
NA	TRBV4-1	TRBJ2-7	few	TGCGCCAGCAGCCCAGTAGAGGGGGTAGGATCGTACGAGCAGTACTTC	CASSPVEGVGSYEQYF
NA	TRBV6-5	TRBJ2-3	NA	TGTGCCAGCAGCGCTAGGGGGTGGGAAGCGGATACGCAGTATTTT	CASSARGWEADTQYF
TRBD1	TRBV7-2	TRBJ1-1	NA	TGTGCCAGCAGCTTAACAGGGGGCATGAACACTGAAGCTTTCTTT	CASSLTGGMNTEAFF
NA	TRBV5-6	TRBJ2-7	once	TGTGCCAGCAGCTCCGAGACAGGCCTCCTCTCCTACGAGCAGTACTTC	CASSSETGLLSYEQYF
TRBD1	TRBV24-1	TRBJ2-1	NA	TGTGCCACCAGTGTTAGGACAGGGTACAATGAGCAGTTCTTC	CATSVRTGYNEQFF
TRBD2	TRBV5-8	TRBJ2-1	NA	TGTGCCAGCAGCTTACGACTAGCGGATTACAATGAGCAGTTCTTC	CASSLRLADYNEQFF
TRBD1	TRBV19	TRBJ2-2	NA	TGTGCCAGTAAGACAGGGGGCGTAAACACCGGGGAGCTGTTTTTT	CASKTGGVNTGELFF
NA	TRBV20-1	TRBJ2-7	NA	TGCAGTGCTAGCCTACTTTACGAGCAGTACTTC	CSASLLYEQYF
TRBD2	TRBV28	TRBJ2-3	NA	TGTGCCAGCAGTCCCCTTTCTTGGCGGGGGGACACAGATACGCAGTATTTT	CASSPLSWRGDTDTQYF
TRBD1	TRBV3-1/TRBV3-2	TRBJ1-4	NA	TGTGCCAGCAGCCAAGGGACAGGGGTATTTTCAACTAATGAAAAACTGTTTTTT	CASSQGTGVFSTNEKLFF
TRBD1	TRBV13	TRBJ2-1	NA	TGTGCCAGCAGCTCACGCCAGGGGGCGCGGAATGAGCAGTTCTTC	CASSSRQGARNEQFF
NA	TRBV28	TRBJ1-5	NA	TGTGCCAGCAGCCAGACGGGGGGCCGGCCCCAGCATTTT	CASSQTGGRPQHF
TRBD2	TRBV3-1/TRBV3-2	TRBJ2-3	NA	TGTGCCAGCAGCCACTGGACTAGCGGGGGGCATCGCTCAGATACGCAGTATTTT	CASSHWTSGGHRSDTQYF
NA	TRBV20-1	TRBJ1-1	NA	TGCAGTGCTAGTATCCCAGGAGGGAACACTGAAGCTTTCTTT	CSASIPGGNTEAFF
TRBD1	TRBV2	TRBJ1-1	NA	TGTGCCAGCAGTAGGACAGGGCCCATGAACACTGAAGCTTTCTTT	CASSRTGPMNTEAFF
NA	TRBV18	TRBJ1-5	NA	TGTGCCAGCTCACCCGCCAGGCCTATTAATCAGCCCCAGCATTTT	CASSPARPINQPQHF
NA	TRBV7-3	TRBJ1-1	NA	TGTGCCAGCAGTGGAGGACGTATGAACACTGAAGCTTTCTTT	CASSGGRMNTEAFF
TRBD2	TRBV5-1	TRBJ2-1	NA	TGCGCCAGCAGCTCCGAACTAGCGGGAGGGGACGAGCAGTTCTTC	CASSSELAGGDEQFF
NA	TRBV27	TRBJ1-1	once	TGTGCCAGCAGTTTATTCCCCGGGGGTGAAGCTTTCTTT	CASSLFPGGEAFF
NA	TRBV14	TRBJ1-2	NA	TGTGCCAGCAGCCAAGATTTACAGCCCCATGGCTACACCTTC	CASSQDLQPHGYTF
NA	TRBV7-6	TRBJ1-5	NA	TGTGCCAGCAGCTCCCTCGGGGGGCAGCCCCAGCATTTT	CASSSLGGQPQHF
NA	TRBV27	TRBJ2-1	NA	TGTGCCAGCAGTTCGGGGGGCTGGTACAATGAGCAGTTCTTC	CASSSGGWYNEQFF
TRBD1	TRBV27	TRBJ1-1	NA	TGTGCCAGCAGTTGGGGACAGTTCGACACTGAAGCTTTCTTT	CASSWGQFDTEAFF
NA	TRBV11-2	TRBJ2-2	NA	TGTGCCAGCAGCTTGGAGGGGGCGCAAGTCGGGGAGCTGTTTTTT	CASSLEGAQVGELFF
TRBD1	TRBV3-1/TRBV3-2	TRBJ1-2	NA	TGTGCCAGCAGCCGGTCGGGACAGGCGGGCTCCAGGTACACCTTC	CASSRSGQAGSRYTF
NA	TRBV18	TRBJ1-3	NA	TGTGCCAGCTCACGCCCGGGTTCTGGAAACACCATATATTTT	CASSRPGSGNTIYF
NA	TRBV18	TRBJ1-3	NA	TGTGCCAGCTCACCGGAACTGGGAGGCTCTGGAAACACCATATATTTT	CASSPELGGSGNTIYF
NA	TRBV12-3/TRBV12-4	TRBJ2-1	NA	TGTGCCAGCACCGAACAGTCCTACAATGAGCAGTTCTTC	CASTEQSYNEQFF
NA	TRBV24-1	TRBJ2-2	NA	TGTGCCACCAGTGATTTCGCCGGGGAGCTGTTTTTT	CATSDFAGELFF
NA	TRBV29-1	TRBJ2-7	NA	TGCAGCGTTGAGGGACCCGGGAGCGAGCAGTACTTC	CSVEGPGSEQYF
NA	TRBV3-1/TRBV3-2	TRBJ2-1	NA	TGTGCCAGCAGCCAAGCCGAACTAGTCCACAATGAGCAGTTCTTC	CASSQAELVHNEQFF
TRBD2	TRBV5-1	TRBJ2-1	NA	TGCGCCAGCAGCTTCTTAGGGGCGGGAGGGGTCAATGAGCAGTTCTTC	CASSFLGAGGVNEQFF
NA	TRBV24-1	TRBJ1-5	NA	TGTGCCACCAGTGATGCCAACAGCGGTCAGCCCCAGCATTTT	CATSDANSGQPQHF
TRBD1	TRBV28	TRBJ1-4	NA	TGTGCCAGCAGTACAGGGGTAACTAATGAAAAACTGTTTTTT	CASSTGVTNEKLFF
NA	TRBV6-5	TRBJ1-3	NA	TGTGCCAGCAGTCTTACCGGGGGGGAAGGAAACACCATATATTTT	CASSLTGGEGNTIYF
NA	TRBV5-4	TRBJ2-3	NA	TGTGCCAGCAGCTTGGGTGCAGGGTATGAGTATTTT	CASSLGAGYEYF
NA	TRBV4-1	TRBJ1-6	NA	TGCGCCAGCAGCCAAGAGCTACGGGAATTTAGCACCTCCTATAATTCACCCCTCCACTTT	CASSQELREFSTSYNSPLHF
TRBD1	TRBV7-3	TRBJ1-6	NA	TGTGCCAGCAGCGCACAGTCAGGGGGTTCGGATTCACCCCTCCACTTT	CASSAQSGGSDSPLHF
TRBD2	TRBV7-9	TRBJ2-3	NA	TGTGCCAGCAGCTCCGGGACTAGCGGGGGCAGATGGGTTAAAGATACGCAGTATTTT	CASSSGTSGGRWVKDTQYF
TRBD2	TRBV9	TRBJ2-1	NA	TGTGCCAGCAGCGCTCACCCCGGCGGGAGGGCCCTGGGAGAGCAGTTCTTC	CASSAHPGGRALGEQFF